This T cell receptor (beta chain) was retrieved from a study of radiation and T cells in renal cell carcinoma. Background on the study: Nephrectomy followed 15 Gy stereotactic body radiation by 4 weeks.

Germline V gene data show CDR1 as SQVTM and CDR2 as ANQGSEA. The CDR3 length is 13 residues. Trimming cost V 5 bases and J 7 bases, with 18 bases left between them. Only in-frame clones appear in the TCRdb table, and some are missing; sequencing was by immunoSEQ multiplex PCR. The table lists 100,000 to 150,000 clones, about four fifths of them singletons. Time point reported: baseline pretreatment blood. Specified treatment: 15 Gy SBRT to primary tumor, nephrectomy 4 weeks later. Serial blood draws occurred at baseline and 2 and 4 weeks post-SBRT. This renal cell carcinoma was of the clear cell type. The specimen comprised blood, sampled from a patient whose treatment included radiotherapy and nephrectomy. This clonotype originated in a woman in her sixties with renal cell carcinoma. This rearrangement joins TRBV29-1 to TRBJ2-7, with a possible D match to TRBD1 (6 bases). CDR3 sequence (DNA): TGCAGCGTTAGAGGGGGAGTCGGCTATGAGCAGTACTTC. Translated, it gives CSVRGGVGYEQYF.